A selection of T cell receptor beta chains follows, all from one sample in a study of regulatory T cells in long-lasting Graves disease. TCRdb analysed the multiplex PCR reads with MiXCR anew, one entry per CDR3 protein. Altogether 400,000 to 500,000 distinct CDR3 sequences are present, 21% being singletons, with the ten largest covering approximately 14%. The material sequenced was peripheral blood mononuclear cells (PBMCs), taken when the disease was refractory, from a patient treated with antithyroid drugs. These receptors all come from a female donor with Graves disease. The CDR3 runs from the conserved cysteine through the conserved F or W. Fields, in order: V gene, D gene, J gene, clone size, CDR3 DNA, CDR3 protein. The D gene is left open where the match is weak. Rows may omit the clone size; those that give it use once, few, many or a size class.

V: TRBV19; D: .; J: TRBJ1-2; size: .; DNA: TGTGCCAGTAGTATCTCGGGGGCGGTGGACTATGGCTACACCTTC; CDR3: CASSISGAVDYGYTF
V: TRBV5-4; D: .; J: TRBJ1-1; size: .; DNA: TGTGCCAGCAGCTCGAACAGGGAGAACACTGAAGCTTTCTTT; CDR3: CASSSNRENTEAFF
V: TRBV27; D: .; J: TRBJ2-1; size: .; DNA: TGTGCCAGCAGTCTTAACCGATACAATGAGCAGTTCTTC; CDR3: CASSLNRYNEQFF
V: TRBV3-1; D: .; J: TRBJ2-6; size: .; DNA: TGTGCCAGCGGCGAAGCCGGGGGAACGGAGAGGGCTGGGGCCAACGTCCTGACTTTC; CDR3: CASGEAGGTERAGANVLTF
V: TRBV2; D: TRBD2; J: TRBJ2-7; size: many; DNA: TGTGCCAGCACCCGGCGGGGGGGGGGTTCCTACGAGCAGTACTTC; CDR3: CASTRRGGGSYEQYF
V: TRBV2; D: .; J: TRBJ1-4; size: many; DNA: TGTGCCAGCAGTGATAGACACCAACTCGGGGAAAAACTGTTTTTT; CDR3: CASSDRHQLGEKLFF
V: TRBV7-9; D: .; J: TRBJ1-1; size: few; DNA: TGTGCCAGCAGCTCTGACGGATTTGAAGCTTTCTTT; CDR3: CASSSDGFEAFF
V: TRBV28; D: .; J: TRBJ2-3; size: .; DNA: TGTGCCACCACGGGGGATACGCAGTATTTT; CDR3: CATTGDTQYF
V: TRBV3-1; D: .; J: TRBJ2-2; size: few; DNA: TGTGCCAGCAGCCAGTCAGGTGGCGCGAACACCGGGGAGCTGTTTTTT; CDR3: CASSQSGGANTGELFF
V: TRBV24-1; D: .; J: TRBJ1-4; size: many; DNA: TGTGCCACCAGTGATTCGTACGGACAGTGGATTTTT; CDR3: CATSDSYGQWIF
V: TRBV12-3/TRBV12-4; D: .; J: TRBJ1-1; size: many; DNA: TGTGCCAGCAGCAGAAGGACTGAAGCTTTCTTT; CDR3: CASSRRTEAFF
V: TRBV29-1; D: TRBD1; J: TRBJ1-4; size: many; DNA: TGCAGCGTTTGGGACAGTGAAAAACTGTTTTTT; CDR3: CSVWDSEKLFF
V: TRBV5-1; D: .; J: TRBJ1-1; size: .; DNA: TGCGCCAGCAGCTTGGTAGGGGACGCCACTGAAGCTTTCTTT; CDR3: CASSLVGDATEAFF
V: TRBV5-6; D: .; J: TRBJ2-1; size: few; DNA: TGTGCCAGCAGCTGGGGGAGGGGGGCACCAAACAATGAGCAGTTCTTC; CDR3: CASSWGRGAPNNEQFF